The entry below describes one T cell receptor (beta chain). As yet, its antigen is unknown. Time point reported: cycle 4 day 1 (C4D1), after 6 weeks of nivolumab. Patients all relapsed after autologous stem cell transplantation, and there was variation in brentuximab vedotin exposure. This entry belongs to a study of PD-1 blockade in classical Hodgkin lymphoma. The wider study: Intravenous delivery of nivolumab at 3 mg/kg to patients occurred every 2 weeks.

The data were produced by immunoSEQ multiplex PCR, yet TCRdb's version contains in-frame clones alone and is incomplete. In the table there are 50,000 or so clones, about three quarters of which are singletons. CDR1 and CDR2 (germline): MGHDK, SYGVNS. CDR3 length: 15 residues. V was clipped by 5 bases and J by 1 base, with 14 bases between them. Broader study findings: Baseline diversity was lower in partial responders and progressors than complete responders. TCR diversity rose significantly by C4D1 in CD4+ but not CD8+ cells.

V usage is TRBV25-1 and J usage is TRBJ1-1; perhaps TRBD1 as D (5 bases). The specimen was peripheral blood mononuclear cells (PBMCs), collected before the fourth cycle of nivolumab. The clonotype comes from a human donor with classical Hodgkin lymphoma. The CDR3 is CASSPPGRGNTEAFF. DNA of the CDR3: TGTGCCAGCAGTCCCCCGGGGAGGGGGAACACTGAAGCTTTCTTT.